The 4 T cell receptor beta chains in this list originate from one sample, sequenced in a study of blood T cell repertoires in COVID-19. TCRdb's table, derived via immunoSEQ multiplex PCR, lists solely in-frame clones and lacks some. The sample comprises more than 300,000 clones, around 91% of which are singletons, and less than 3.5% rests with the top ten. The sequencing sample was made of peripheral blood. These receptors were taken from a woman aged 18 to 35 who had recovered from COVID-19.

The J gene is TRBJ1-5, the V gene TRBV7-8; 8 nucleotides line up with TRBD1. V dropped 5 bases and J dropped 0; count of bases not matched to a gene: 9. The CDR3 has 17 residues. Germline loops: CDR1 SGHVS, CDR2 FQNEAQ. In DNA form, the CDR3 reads TGTGCCAGCAGCGGGCAGGGGGCCTCCTATAGCAATCAGCCCCAGCATTTT. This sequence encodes CASSGQGASYSNQPQHF. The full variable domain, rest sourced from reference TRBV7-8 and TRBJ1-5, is GAGVSQSPRYKVAKRGQDVALRCDPISGHVSLFWYQQALGQGPEFLTYFQNEAQLDKSGLPSDRFFAERPEGSVSTLKIQRTQQEDSAVYLCASSGQGASYSNQPQHFGDGTRLSIL.

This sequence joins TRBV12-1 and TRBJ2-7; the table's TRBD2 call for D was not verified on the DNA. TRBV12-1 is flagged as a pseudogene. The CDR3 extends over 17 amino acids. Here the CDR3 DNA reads TGTGCCAGCAGCTGTGCCGAGTTAGTAGCGGGTGGTCACGAGCAGTACGTC. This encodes CASSCAELVAGGHEQYV.

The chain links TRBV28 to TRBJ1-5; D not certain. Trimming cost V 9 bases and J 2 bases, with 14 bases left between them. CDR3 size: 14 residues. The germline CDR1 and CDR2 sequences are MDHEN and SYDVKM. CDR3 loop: CASGPTSGNQPQHF. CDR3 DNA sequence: TGTGCCAGTGGGCCTACGTCGGGCAATCAGCCCCAGCATTTT. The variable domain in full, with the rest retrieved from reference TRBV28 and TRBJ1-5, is DVKVTQSSRYLVKRTGEKVFLECVQDMDHENMFWYRQDPGLGLRLIYFSYDVKMKEKGDIPEGYSVSREKKERFSLILESASTNQTSMYLCASGPTSGNQPQHFGDGTRLSIL.

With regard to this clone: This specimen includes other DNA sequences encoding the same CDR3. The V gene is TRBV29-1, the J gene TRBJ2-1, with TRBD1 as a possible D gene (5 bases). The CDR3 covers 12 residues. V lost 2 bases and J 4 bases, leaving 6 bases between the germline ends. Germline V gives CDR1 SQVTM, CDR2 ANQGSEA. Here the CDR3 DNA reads TGCAGCGTTGAAAGGGGATACAATGAGCAGTTCTTC. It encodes CSVERGYNEQFF.